Listed below are T cell receptor beta chains from one sample, sequenced in a study of follicular helper T cells after annual influenza vaccination. TCRdb keeps only in-frame clones here, not all; method: immunoSEQ multiplex PCR. Of thousands of clones listed, 65% to 90% are singletons. The sequencing here drew on CXCR5- memory CD4+ T cells sorted from blood, taken 7 days after influenza vaccination. These receptors were obtained from an adult who received the influenza vaccine. Both conserved end residues are part of each CDR3. D genes are given only for firm matches. Size values are once, few and many counts, or a class for expanded clones, and some rows have none.

>.|TRBD1|TRBV9|TRBJ2-7
CASSGTGSSYEQYF
TGTGCCAGCAGCGGGACAGGGAGCTCCTACGAGCAGTACTTC
>.|TRBD1|TRBV6-1|TRBJ2-5
CASSDFTGTGGETQYF
TGTGCCAGCAGTGACTTCACCGGGACAGGTGGGGAGACCCAGTACTTC
>.|.|TRBV11-2|TRBJ1-2
CASRKTDNYGYTF
TGTGCCAGCAGAAAAACAGATAACTATGGCTACACCTTC
>.|.|TRBV9|TRBJ1-5
CASSVEGSGLQPQHF
TGTGCCAGCAGCGTAGAGGGGTCAGGCTTACAGCCCCAGCATTTT
>.|.|TRBV7-9|TRBJ1-1
CASSLSMNTEAFF
TGTGCCAGCAGCCTTTCTATGAACACTGAAGCTTTCTTT
>.|TRBD2|TRBV6-1|TRBJ2-5
CASSESGGSETQYF
TGTGCCAGCAGTGAGAGCGGGGGATCAGAGACCCAGTACTTC
>.|TRBD2|TRBV9|TRBJ2-1
CASSAAPTSGGAGEQFF
TGTGCCAGCAGCGCCGCCCCTACTAGCGGGGGGGCCGGCGAGCAGTTCTTC
>once|TRBD2|TRBV9|TRBJ2-7
CASSPGTSGGLYPYEQYF
TGTGCCAGCAGCCCCGGGACTAGCGGGGGCCTGTACCCCTACGAGCAGTACTTC
>.|TRBD2|TRBV5-6|TRBJ2-3
CASSGGSGRAQYF
TGTGCCAGCAGCGGGGGTAGCGGGCGGGCGCAGTATTTT
>.|TRBD1|TRBV7-9|TRBJ1-1
CASSLVYEGARAFF
TGTGCCAGCAGCTTAGTTTATGAGGGGGCTCGGGCTTTCTTT
>once|TRBD1|TRBV18|TRBJ1-4
CASSLQQGANEKLFF
TGTGCCAGCTCACTCCAACAGGGGGCGAATGAAAAACTGTTTTTT
>.|TRBD2|TRBV5-1|TRBJ2-7
CASSLSLAETYEQYF
TGCGCCAGCAGCTTATCACTAGCGGAAACCTACGAGCAGTACTTC
>.|TRBD2|TRBV18|TRBJ2-1
CASSPTGTSAYNEQFF
TGTGCCAGCTCCCCAACCGGGACTAGCGCTTACAATGAGCAGTTCTTC
>.|TRBD1|TRBV18|TRBJ2-1
CASSPGQANEQFF
TGTGCCAGCTCACCTGGACAGGCCAATGAGCAGTTCTTC
>few|.|TRBV6-5|TRBJ1-2
CASSPHRRDYTF
TGTGCCAGCAGCCCTCACAGGAGGGACTACACCTTC
>few|.|TRBV4-2|TRBJ1-3
CASSPRGRNSGNTIYF
TGTGCCAGCAGCCCCCGGGGACGGAACTCTGGAAACACCATATATTTT
>.|.|TRBV6-6|TRBJ1-1
CASSFQSNTEAFF
TGTGCCAGCAGCTTTCAGTCCAACACTGAAGCTTTCTTT
>.|.|TRBV15|TRBJ1-6
CATRGSSYNSPLHF
TGTGCCACCAGGGGTAGCTCCTATAATTCACCCCTCCACTTT
>.|TRBD2|TRBV19|TRBJ2-1
CASSMGGSSYNEQFF
TGTGCCAGTAGTATGGGGGGGAGCTCCTACAATGAGCAGTTCTTC
>few|.|TRBV4-1|TRBJ2-7
CASSQVYGLYEQYF
TGCGCCAGCAGCCAAGTTTACGGATTGTACGAGCAGTACTTC
>.|.|TRBV2|TRBJ2-1
CASSSTRGQNEQFF
TGTGCCAGCAGCTCCACTCGGGGACAAAATGAGCAGTTCTTC
>.|.|TRBV5-8|TRBJ1-2
CASSLSGERPLYGYTF
TGTGCCAGCAGCTTGTCCGGGGAGCGGCCCCTTTATGGCTACACCTTC
>few|.|TRBV7-2|TRBJ2-4
CASSLRALDRGNIQYF
TGTGCCAGCAGCCTTCGAGCGCTAGATCGTGGAAACATTCAGTACTTC
>.|.|TRBV28|TRBJ2-7
CASSLWRGTIGEQYF
TGTGCCAGCAGTTTATGGAGAGGGACCATTGGCGAGCAGTACTTC
>.|.|TRBV5-1|TRBJ2-2
CASSLEGRSGELFF
TGCGCCAGCAGCCTCGAGGGACGTTCCGGGGAGCTGTTTTTT
>.|.|TRBV6-5|TRBJ1-4
CASSQRQIADELFF
TGTGCCAGCAGTCAACGACAGATAGCTGATGAACTGTTTTTT
>.|.|TRBV7-9|TRBJ2-1
CASSLSVLYNEQFF
TGTGCCAGCAGCTTATCGGTTCTCTACAATGAGCAGTTCTTC
>.|.|TRBV7-2|TRBJ1-2
CASSLAGVNYGYTF
TGTGCCAGCAGCTTGGCGGGGGTGAACTATGGCTACACCTTC
>.|.|TRBV4-1|TRBJ2-7
CASSQDHGGGGSYEQYF
TGCGCCAGCAGCCAAGATCACGGGGGAGGGGGTTCCTACGAGCAGTACTTC
>once|TRBD2|TRBV19|TRBJ2-3
CASSIDLVGGGAVPDTQYF
TGTGCCAGTAGTATAGATCTGGTTGGCGGGGGGGCTGTTCCAGATACGCAGTATTTT
>.|.|TRBV4-1|TRBJ1-1
CASSQQGTEAFF
TGCGCCAGCAGCCAGCAAGGGACTGAAGCTTTCTTT
>.|.|TRBV5-6|TRBJ2-3
CASSFGGRTDTQYF
TGTGCCAGCAGCTTCGGGGGACGAACAGATACGCAGTATTTT
>.|.|TRBV5-6|TRBJ2-1
CASSLRLSSYNEQFF
TGTGCCAGCAGCTTAAGGCTGAGCTCCTACAATGAGCAGTTCTTC
>.|TRBD1|TRBV7-2|TRBJ2-1
CASSPTGTGVRNEQFF
TGTGCCAGCAGCCCGACCGGGACAGGGGTCCGCAATGAGCAGTTCTTC